This T cell receptor (beta chain) was sequenced during a study of blood T cell repertoires in COVID-19. V lost 6 bases to trimming and J lost 4 bases; unmatched junction nucleotides: 7. The CDR3 has 16 residues. CDR1 and CDR2 (germline): LNHDA, SQIVND (reference sequence). Data came from immunoSEQ multiplex PCR; TCRdb stores just in-frame clones and leaves some out. The table includes over 250,000 clones, about 90% detected once. Participant age was roughly 18 to 90 years, and participants resided in fewer than 30 US areas. Material: PBMCs or T cells enriched from blood (not recorded which). The chain couples TRBV19 to TRBJ2-7, with TRBD2 identical over 15 bases. The TCR comes from a woman aged 60-75 years who had recovered from COVID-19. For the CDR3, the DNA is TGTGCCAGTAGCTCACCGGGACTAGCGGGGGGTTACGAGCAGTACTTC. It encodes CASSSPGLAGGYEQYF.